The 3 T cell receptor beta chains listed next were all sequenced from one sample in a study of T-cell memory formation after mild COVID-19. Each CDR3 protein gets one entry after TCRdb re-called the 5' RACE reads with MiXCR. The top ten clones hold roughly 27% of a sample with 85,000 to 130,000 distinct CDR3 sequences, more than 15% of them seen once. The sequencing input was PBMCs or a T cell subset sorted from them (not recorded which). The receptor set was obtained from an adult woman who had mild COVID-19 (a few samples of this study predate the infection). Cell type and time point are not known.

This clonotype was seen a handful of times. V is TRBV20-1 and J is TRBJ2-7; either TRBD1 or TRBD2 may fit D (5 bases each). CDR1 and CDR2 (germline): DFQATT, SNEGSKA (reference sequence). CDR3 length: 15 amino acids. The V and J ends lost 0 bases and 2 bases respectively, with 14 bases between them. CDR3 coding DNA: TGCAGTGCTAGAGAAAGAGGGACCTTCGCCTACGAGCAGTACTTC. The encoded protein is CSARERGTFAYEQYF.

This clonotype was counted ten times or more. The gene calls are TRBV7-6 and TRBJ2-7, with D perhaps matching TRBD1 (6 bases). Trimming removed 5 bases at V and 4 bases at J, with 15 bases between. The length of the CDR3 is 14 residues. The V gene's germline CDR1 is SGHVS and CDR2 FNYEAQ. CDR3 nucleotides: TGTGCCAGCAGCCCCGACAGGAACTTTTACGAGCAGTACTTC. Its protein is CASSPDRNFYEQYF.

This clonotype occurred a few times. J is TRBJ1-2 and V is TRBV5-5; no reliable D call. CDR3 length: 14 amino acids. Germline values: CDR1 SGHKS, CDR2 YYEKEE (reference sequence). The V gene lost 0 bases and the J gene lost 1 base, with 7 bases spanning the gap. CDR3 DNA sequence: TGTGCCAGCAGCTTGGACGGCCGTAACTATGGCTACACCTTC. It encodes CASSLDGRNYGYTF.